Described below is a single T cell receptor (beta chain) sequence and its context. Its antigen is not known. The trim removed 6 bases at V and 6 bases at J, leaving 9 bases unmatched. Germline V gene sequence: CDR1 SNHLY, CDR2 FYNNEI. This CDR3 region has 14 residues. These data belong to a study of immune evolution from preneoplasia to lung adenocarcinoma. Clones were sequenced by immunoSEQ multiplex PCR, and TCRdb holds only the in-frame ones, with some missing. The table has approximately 6,800 clones, more than 70% seen once. Study-wide findings and caveats: Normal lung had the highest top T cell clone frequencies. Clonality was highest in normal lung, lower in later-stage lesions apparently.

H&E slides confirmed each diagnosis, reviewed by two pathologists independently. The receptor was isolated from a person aged 50 to 70 with lung adenocarcinoma. V usage is TRBV2 and J usage is TRBJ1-2, with TRBD1 matching over 8 bases. Sample: FFPE invasive lung adenocarcinoma tissue. The CDR3 DNA reads as TGTGCCAGCAGCCGAGGACAGGGCTTCGATGGCTACACCTTC. Its protein product is CASSRGQGFDGYTF.